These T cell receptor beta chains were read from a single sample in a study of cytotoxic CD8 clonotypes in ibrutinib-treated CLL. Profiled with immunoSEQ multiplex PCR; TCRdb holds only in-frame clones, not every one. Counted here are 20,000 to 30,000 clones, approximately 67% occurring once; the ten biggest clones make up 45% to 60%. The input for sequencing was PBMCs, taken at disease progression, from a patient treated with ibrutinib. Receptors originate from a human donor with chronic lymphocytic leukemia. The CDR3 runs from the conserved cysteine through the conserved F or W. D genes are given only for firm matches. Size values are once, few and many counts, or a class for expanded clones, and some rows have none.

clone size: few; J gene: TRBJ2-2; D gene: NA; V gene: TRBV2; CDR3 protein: CASRGSQNTGELFF; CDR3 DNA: TGTGCCAGCAGAGGCAGTCAAAACACCGGGGAGCTGTTTTTT
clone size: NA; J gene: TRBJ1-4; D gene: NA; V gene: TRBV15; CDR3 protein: CATSPVTTNEKLFF; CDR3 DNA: TGTGCCACCAGCCCGGTCACAACTAATGAAAAACTGTTTTTT
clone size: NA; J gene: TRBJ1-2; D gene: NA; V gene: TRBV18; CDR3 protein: CASSLGTLNYYGYTF; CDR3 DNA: TGTGCCAGCTCACTCGGGACACTGAACTACTATGGCTACACCTTC
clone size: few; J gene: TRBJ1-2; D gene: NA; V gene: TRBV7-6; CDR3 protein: CASSPRTDNYGYTF; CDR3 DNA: TGTGCCAGCAGCCCACGGACGGATAACTATGGCTACACCTTC
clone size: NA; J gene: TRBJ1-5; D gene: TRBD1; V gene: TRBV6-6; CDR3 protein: CASSTGQAQHF; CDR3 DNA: TGTGCCAGCAGTACCGGACAGGCCCAGCATTTT
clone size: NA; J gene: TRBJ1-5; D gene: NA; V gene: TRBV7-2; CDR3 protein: CASSSNSFSNQPQHF; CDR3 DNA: TGTGCCAGCAGCTCAAACAGTTTTAGCAATCAGCCCCAGCATTTT
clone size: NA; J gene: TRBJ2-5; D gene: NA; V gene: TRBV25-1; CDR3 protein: CASSKGGIETQYF; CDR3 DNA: TGTGCCAGCAGCAAGGGGGGGATAGAGACCCAGTACTTC
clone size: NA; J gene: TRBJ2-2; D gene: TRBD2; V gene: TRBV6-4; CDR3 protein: CASSGVPGLEAGELFF; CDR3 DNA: TGTGCCAGCAGTGGGGTACCGGGACTAGAAGCCGGGGAGCTGTTTTTT
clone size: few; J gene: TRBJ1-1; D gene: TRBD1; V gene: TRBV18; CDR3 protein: CASSPVTGGTEAFF; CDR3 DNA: TGTGCCAGCTCACCGGTGACAGGGGGCACTGAAGCTTTCTTT
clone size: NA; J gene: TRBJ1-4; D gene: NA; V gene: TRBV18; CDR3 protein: CASSPGRQGWEKLFF; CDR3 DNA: TGTGCCAGCTCACCAGGGCGCCAAGGATGGGAAAAACTGTTTTTT
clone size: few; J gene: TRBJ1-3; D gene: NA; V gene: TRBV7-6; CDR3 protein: CASSSNRIQGNTIYF; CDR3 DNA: TGTGCCAGCAGCTCAAACCGTATACAAGGAAACACCATATATTTT
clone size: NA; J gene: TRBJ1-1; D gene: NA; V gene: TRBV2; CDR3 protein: CASSELGRNTEAFF; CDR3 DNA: TGTGCCAGCAGTGAACTAGGAAGGAACACTGAAGCTTTCTTT
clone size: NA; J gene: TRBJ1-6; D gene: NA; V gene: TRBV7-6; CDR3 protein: CASSLDLGSSYNSPLHF; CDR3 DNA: TGTGCCAGCAGCTTAGACCTCGGGAGCTCCTATAATTCACCCCTCCACTTT
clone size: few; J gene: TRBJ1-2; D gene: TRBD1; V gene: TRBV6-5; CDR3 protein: CASSPRTGFYGYTF; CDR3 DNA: TGTGCCAGCAGTCCGAGGACAGGGTTCTATGGCTACACCTTC
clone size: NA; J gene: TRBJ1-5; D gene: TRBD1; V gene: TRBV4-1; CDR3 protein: CASSQDRGHINQPQHF; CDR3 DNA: TGCGCCAGCAGCCAAGACAGGGGGCATATCAATCAGCCCCAGCATTTT
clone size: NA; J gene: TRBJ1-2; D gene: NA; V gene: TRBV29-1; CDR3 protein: CSVDNGYTF; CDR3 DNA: TGCAGCGTTGATAATGGCTACACCTTC
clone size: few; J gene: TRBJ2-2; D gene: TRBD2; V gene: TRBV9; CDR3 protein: CASSVVASGNTGELFF; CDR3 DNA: TGTGCCAGCAGCGTAGTAGCTAGCGGGAACACCGGGGAGCTGTTTTTT
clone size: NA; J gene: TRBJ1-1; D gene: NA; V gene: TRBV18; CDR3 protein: CASSPPEGTEAFF; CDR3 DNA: TGTGCCAGCTCACCACCCGAGGGCACTGAAGCTTTCTTT
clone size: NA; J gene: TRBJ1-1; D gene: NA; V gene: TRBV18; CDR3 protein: CASSPTGTTEAFF; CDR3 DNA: TGTGCCAGCTCACCCACAGGGACCACTGAAGCTTTCTTT
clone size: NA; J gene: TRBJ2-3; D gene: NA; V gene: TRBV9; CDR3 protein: CASSATGVDTQYF; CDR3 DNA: TGTGCCAGCAGCGCCACGGGGGTAGATACGCAGTATTTT
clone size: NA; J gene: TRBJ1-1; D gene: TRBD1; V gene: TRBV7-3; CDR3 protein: CASSEDRDAEAFF; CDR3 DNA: TGTGCCAGCAGCGAGGACAGGGACGCTGAAGCTTTCTTT
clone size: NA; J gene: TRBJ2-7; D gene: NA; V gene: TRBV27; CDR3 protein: CASSLSALTYEQYF; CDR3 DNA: TGTGCCAGCAGCTTATCTGCCCTTACCTACGAGCAGTACTTC
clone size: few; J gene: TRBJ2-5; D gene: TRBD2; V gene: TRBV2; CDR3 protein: CASSGGLAGGPETQYF; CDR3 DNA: TGTGCCAGCAGTGGCGGACTAGCGGGGGGACCTGAGACCCAGTACTTC
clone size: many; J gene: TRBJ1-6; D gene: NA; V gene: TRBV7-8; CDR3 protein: CASSLSEGSPLHF; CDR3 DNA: TGTGCCAGCAGCTTAAGCGAGGGATCACCCCTCCACTTT
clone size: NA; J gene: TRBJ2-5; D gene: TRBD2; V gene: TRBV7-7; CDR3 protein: CASSKLTTSEYGTQYF; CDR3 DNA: TGTGCCAGCAGCAAACTTACGACTAGCGAGTATGGGACCCAGTACTTC
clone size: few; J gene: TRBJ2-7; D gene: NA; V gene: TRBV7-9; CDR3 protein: CASSPPPRFSYEQYF; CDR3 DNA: TGTGCCAGCAGCCCCCCCCCGCGGTTCTCCTACGAGCAGTACTTC
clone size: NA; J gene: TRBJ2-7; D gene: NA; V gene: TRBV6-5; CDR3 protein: CASSYRGGPGEQYF; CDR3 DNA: TGTGCCAGCAGTTATCGAGGAGGGCCAGGGGAGCAGTACTTC
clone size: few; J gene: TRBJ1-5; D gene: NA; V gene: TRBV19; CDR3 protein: CASSMGAGSLGQPQHF; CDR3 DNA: TGTGCCAGTAGTATGGGCGCAGGGAGTTTGGGGCAGCCCCAGCATTTT
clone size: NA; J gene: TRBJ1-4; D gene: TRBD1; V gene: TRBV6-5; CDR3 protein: CASSYSVGTGDEKLFF; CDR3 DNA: TGTGCCAGCAGTTACTCGGTTGGGACAGGGGATGAAAAACTGTTTTTT
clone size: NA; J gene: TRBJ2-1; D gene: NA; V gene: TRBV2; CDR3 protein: CASKGDFEYNEQFF; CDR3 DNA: TGTGCCAGCAAAGGGGACTTCGAATACAATGAGCAGTTCTTC
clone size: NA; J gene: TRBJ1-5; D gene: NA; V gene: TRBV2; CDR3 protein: CASSEDLGVALNQPQHF; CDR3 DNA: TGTGCCAGCAGTGAAGACTTGGGGGTGGCACTCAATCAGCCCCAGCATTTT
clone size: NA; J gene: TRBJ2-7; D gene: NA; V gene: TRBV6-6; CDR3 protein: CASRALYEQYF; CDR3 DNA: TGTGCCAGCAGAGCATTATACGAGCAGTACTTC